This is a list of T cell receptor beta chains from one sample in a study of T-cell memory formation after mild COVID-19. TCRdb recomputed calls from the 5' RACE reads with MiXCR, one row per CDR3 protein. The repertoire holds hundreds of thousands of distinct CDR3 sequences, with around 27% as singletons. Sequenced material: PBMCs or a T cell subset sorted from them (not recorded which). The receptor set was obtained from an adult woman who had mild COVID-19 (a few samples of this study predate the infection). Cell type and time point are not known. CDR3s include the opening cysteine and the closing phenylalanine or tryptophan. A D gene is named only where the DNA matches it firmly. For some rows the clone size is stated as once, few or many, or as a class when expanded; others skip it.

TRBJ1-5 | - | TRBV20-1 | few | TGCAGTGCTAGAGTGGCCGGGGCAGGGCGGGTAGGCAATCAGCCCCAGCATTTT | CSARVAGAGRVGNQPQHF
TRBJ1-1 | - | TRBV7-8 | few | TGTGCCAGCAGGACCCTCGGGACGGTGAACACTGAAGCTTTCTTT | CASRTLGTVNTEAFF
TRBJ1-2 | TRBD1 | TRBV7-9 | - | TGTGCCAGCAGCGCGGCAGGGGGTATTGGCTATGGCTACACCTTC | CASSAAGGIGYGYTF
TRBJ2-1 | TRBD2 | TRBV3-1 | - | TGTGCCAGCAGCCATGCCGGGACTAGCTCCTACAATGAGCAGTTCTTC | CASSHAGTSSYNEQFF
TRBJ2-2 | TRBD2 | TRBV5-1 | - | TGCGCCAGCAGTCCCAGGCTAGCGGGAGGAGTGAACACCGGGGAGCTGTTTTTT | CASSPRLAGGVNTGELFF
TRBJ1-2 | - | TRBV9 | - | TGTGCCAGCAGCTCCGGGACGCGGGGCTACACCTTC | CASSSGTRGYTF
TRBJ2-7 | TRBD2 | TRBV2 | - | TGTGCCAGCAGTGAAGCGCAATGGATAGATGGGACTAGCCACTACGAGCAGTACTTC | CASSEAQWIDGTSHYEQYF
TRBJ2-5 | - | TRBV5-1 | - | TGCGCCAGCAGCTTGGGGGGCGCCGGGGAAGAGACCCAGTACTTC | CASSLGGAGEETQYF
TRBJ2-6 | TRBD2 | TRBV7-3 | few | TGTGCCAGCAGCTTAACGGGAGGGGTCGGGGCCAACGTCCTGACTTTC | CASSLTGGVGANVLTF
TRBJ1-5 | - | TRBV2 | - | TGTGCCAGCAGTGGGCAGACAGGTTTCAATCAGCCCCAGCATTTT | CASSGQTGFNQPQHF
TRBJ2-6 | - | TRBV29-1 | few | TGCAGCGTTGGAAACCAGGGAGTATTTGGGGCCAACGTCCTGACTTTC | CSVGNQGVFGANVLTF
TRBJ2-1 | - | TRBV7-9 | many | TGTGCCAGCAGCGCCCCAATCGGCTACAATGAGCAGTTCTTC | CASSAPIGYNEQFF
TRBJ1-4 | - | TRBV5-6 | - | TGTGCCAGCAGCTTGGGCGAGCATCTTAATGAAAAACTGTTTTTT | CASSLGEHLNEKLFF
TRBJ1-5 | - | TRBV5-1 | few | TGCGCCAGCAGCTTGGTCGGGGGCGGTGGCAATCAGCCCCAGCATTTT | CASSLVGGGGNQPQHF
TRBJ1-1 | - | TRBV27 | - | TGTGCCAGCAGTTTATTCGGAGAGGCCGAGGCTTTCTTT | CASSLFGEAEAFF
TRBJ2-1 | TRBD2 | TRBV2 | few | TGTGCCACCAGGACCCCTCTACTAGCGGACTACAATGAGCAGTTCTTC | CATRTPLLADYNEQFF
TRBJ2-1 | - | TRBV20-1 | few | TGCAGTGCTAACACCTGGGGTGACAGATCTAGTACTCTCTCCGGCAATGAGCAGTTCTTC | CSANTWGDRSSTLSGNEQFF
TRBJ2-3 | - | TRBV6-6 | - | TGTGCCAGCAGTTACGGGTGGCGGGATACGCAGTATTTT | CASSYGWRDTQYF
TRBJ2-1 | - | TRBV4-3 | few | TGCGCCAGCAGCCAAGATCTTCGCTACAATGAGCAGTTCTTC | CASSQDLRYNEQFF
TRBJ2-7 | - | TRBV7-2 | few | TGTGCCAGCAGCTTGTTCCCGGGGACCTACGAGCAGTACTTC | CASSLFPGTYEQYF
TRBJ1-5 | - | TRBV12-3/TRBV12-4 | - | TGTGCCAGCAGTTTGGCCCGAGATCAGCCCCAGCATTTT | CASSLARDQPQHF
TRBJ2-1 | - | TRBV15 | - | TGTGCCACCAGCAGAGATCGGGGAACACACAATGAGCAGTTCTTC | CATSRDRGTHNEQFF
TRBJ2-1 | - | TRBV6-5 | few | TGTGCCACCGGGGAGGACAGGCCTTCTTACAATGAGCAGTTCTTC | CATGEDRPSYNEQFF
TRBJ2-1 | TRBD1 | TRBV20-1 | - | TGCAGTGCTAGAGATAAGGGGGCCGTCTACAATGAGCAGTTCTTC | CSARDKGAVYNEQFF
TRBJ2-1 | TRBD2 | TRBV11-2 | - | TGTGCCAGCAGCCTACTAGCGGGAGGTTATGGGGATGAGCAGTTCTTC | CASSLLAGGYGDEQFF
TRBJ2-4 | - | TRBV7-9 | - | TGTGCCAGCAGCTTAGCCGAAGACATTCAGTACTTC | CASSLAEDIQYF
TRBJ2-5 | TRBD2 | TRBV7-9 | - | TGTGCCAGCAGTTCAAGCGCGGGAGGAATTGAAGAGACCCAGTACTTC | CASSSSAGGIEETQYF
TRBJ2-7 | TRBD2 | TRBV30 | few | TGTGCCTGGAGCTCACTAGCGGGGTTCACCGAGCAGTACTTC | CAWSSLAGFTEQYF
TRBJ2-3 | TRBD1 | TRBV12-3/TRBV12-4 | - | TGTGCCAGCACCGACATGGACAGGCCCCTACACGACAGCACAGATACGCAGTATTTT | CASTDMDRPLHDSTDTQYF
TRBJ2-7 | TRBD1 | TRBV5-1 | few | TGCGCCAGCAGCAACGGACAGGGGACCTACGAGCAGTACTTC | CASSNGQGTYEQYF
TRBJ2-7 | - | TRBV5-1 | - | TGTGCCAGCAGCGCCGGACAGTTGGGCGAGCAGTACTTC | CASSAGQLGEQYF
TRBJ1-2 | TRBD1 | TRBV24-1 | - | TGTGCCACCAGTGATTTAGGGACAGGGGCGAATGGCTACACCTTC | CATSDLGTGANGYTF
TRBJ1-4 | - | TRBV7-8 | few | TGTGCCAGCAGCGCAAGCGTTACAGGGTTTGAAAAACTGTTTTTT | CASSASVTGFEKLFF
TRBJ2-1 | - | TRBV11-3 | - | TGTGCCAGCAGCTTTGGCGGGGGCCCTTACAATGAGCAGTTCTTC | CASSFGGGPYNEQFF
TRBJ2-7 | - | TRBV24-1 | - | TGTGCCACCAGTGATGTAGGGGCAGAATCCTCCTACGAGCAGTACTTC | CATSDVGAESSYEQYF
TRBJ1-6 | - | TRBV7-3 | few | TGTGCCAGCACCTTGACGTTGCTCTCCTATAATTCACCCCTCCACTTT | CASTLTLLSYNSPLHF
TRBJ2-1 | TRBD2 | TRBV18 | - | TGTGCCAGCTCCAGACTAGCGGGAGGAAATACTCAAAATGAGCAGTTCTTC | CASSRLAGGNTQNEQFF
TRBJ2-7 | - | TRBV12-3/TRBV12-4 | - | TGTGCCAGCAGCATGACCACCTACGAGCAGTACTTC | CASSMTTYEQYF
TRBJ2-3 | TRBD1 | TRBV10-3 | few | TGTGCCATCAGTGAGGACAGGGGTAGCACAGATACGCAGTATTTT | CAISEDRGSTDTQYF
TRBJ1-2 | TRBD1 | TRBV3-1 | few | TGTGCCAGCAGCCAAGGGGACAGTAGAACCTATGGCTACACCTTC | CASSQGDSRTYGYTF
TRBJ2-5 | - | TRBV7-2 | - | TGTGCCAGCAGCTTACAACAGGGTCAAGAGACCCAGTACTTC | CASSLQQGQETQYF